The 22 T cell receptor beta chains listed next were all sequenced from one sample in a study of T cells in localized non-small cell lung cancer. Produced via immunoSEQ multiplex PCR; TCRdb's table is partial and in-frame only. Altogether 55,000 to 80,000 clones are present, approximately 84% being singletons, with the ten largest covering approximately 12%. Sequences were derived from peripheral blood, sampled before any cancer treatment. All receptors come from a female donor aged 60 or older with stage I lung adenocarcinoma.

The chain has TRBV19 and TRBJ2-3; 11 bases line up with TRBD1. The CDR3 is 14 amino acids. With V trimmed by 4 bases and J by 4 bases, 1 base remained unmatched. Germline-derived CDR1 and CDR2 are LNHDA and SQIVND (reference sequence). CDR3 protein: CASSRGQGADTQYF. CDR3 nucleotide sequence: TGTGCCAGTAGTAGGGGACAGGGGGCAGATACGCAGTATTTT.

The rearrangement links TRBV27 to TRBJ2-5; D is possibly TRBD1 (5 bases). V was pared by 3 bases and J by 4 bases, with 15 bases between. This CDR3 is 15 amino acids long. Per the germline V gene, CDR1 is MNHEY and CDR2 is SMNVEV (reference sequence). CDR3 in DNA: TGTGCCAGCAGTTTTTCCCCACGTGGGGCAGAGACCCAGTACTTC. Amino acid sequence: CASSFSPRGAETQYF.

The chain combines TRBV28 with TRBJ1-2, with D hard to call. Trimming removed 10 bases from V and 4 bases from J, with 13 bases in between. CDR3 length: 12 residues. CDR1 MDHEN and CDR2 SYDVKM come from the germline V gene. CDR3 DNA: TGTGCCATCACCGGGGATACCTATGGCTACACCTTC. It codes for CAITGDTYGYTF.

As for this clone: In the same sample, other DNA sequences code for this CDR3. J is TRBJ2-2 and V is TRBV7-9; perhaps TRBD1 as D (6 bases). CDR3 size: 17 residues. From germline, CDR1 is SEHNR and CDR2 FQNEAQ (reference sequence). The ends were cut back, 1 base at V and 0 bases at J, with 12 bases in the middle. The CDR3 DNA reads TGTGCCAGCAGCTTAGTTTTGGGACAAGCGAACACCGGGGAGCTGTTTTTT. This gives the protein CASSLVLGQANTGELFF. Looking up the rest from reference TRBV7-9 and TRBJ2-2 gives the full variable domain: DTGVSQNPRHKITKRGQNVTFRCDPISEHNRLYWYRQTLGQGPEFLTYFQNEAQLEKSRLLSDRFSAERPKGSFSTLEIQRTEQGDSAMYLCASSLVLGQANTGELFFGEGSRLTVL.

V gene TRBV9 combines with J gene TRBJ2-2; 9 bases map to TRBD2. This CDR3 spans 16 amino acids. Germline loops: CDR1 SGDLS, CDR2 YYNGEE. J lost 4 bases, V lost 0 bases, and 4 bases had no gene match. The chain's CDR3 is CASSVGVAGVTGELFF. CDR3 coding DNA: TGTGCCAGCAGCGTAGGAGTAGCGGGAGTCACCGGGGAGCTGTTTTTT. Full variable domain (rest looked up from reference TRBV9 and TRBJ2-2): DSGVTQTPKHLITATGQRVTLRCSPRSGDLSVYWYQQSLDQGLQFLIQYYNGEERAKGNILERFSAQQFPDLHSELNLSSLELGDSALYFCASSVGVAGVTGELFFGEGSRLTVL.

This chain uses TRBV6-1 with TRBJ1-1; TRBD1 aligns across 7 bases. Germline V gives CDR1 MNHNS, CDR2 SASEGT. V was pared by 10 bases and J by 0 bases, with 11 bases of the junction left unmatched. The CDR3 has 15 residues. CDR3 in amino acids: CATCLQGVLNTEAFF. For the CDR3, the DNA is TGTGCCACCTGCCTCCAGGGGGTACTGAACACTGAAGCTTTCTTT.

This rearrangement joins TRBV28 to TRBJ1-2; TRBD1 matches at 9 bases. Losses at the gene ends were 6 bases for V and 5 bases for J; bases not matched to a gene: 7. Germline-derived CDR1 and CDR2 are MDHEN and SYDVKM. CDR3 length: 14 amino acids. The DNA of the CDR3 is TGTGCCAGCAGAATCACAGGGGGCAATTATGGCTACACCTTC. As protein: CASRITGGNYGYTF.

This chain connects TRBV5-1 to TRBJ2-3, with TRBD1 matching over 9 bases. CDR1 is SGHRS, CDR2 YFSETQ, per germline. V was pared by 3 bases and J by 6 bases, with 11 bases of the junction left unmatched. This CDR3 is built from 16 residues. The DNA for the CDR3 is TGCGCCAGCAGCTCGCAGGGACAGGGTGGTGGTGATACGCAGTATTTT. Translation: CASSSQGQGGGDTQYF.

The rearrangement uses TRBV5-1 and TRBJ1-3, with D possibly TRBD1 on 5 matching bases. V lost 4 bases to trimming and J lost 1 base, with 9 bases between them. Germline CDR1 and CDR2: SGHRS and YFSETQ. This CDR3 has 14 amino acids. CDR3 residues: CASSPGGSGNTIYF. CDR3 DNA sequence: TGCGCCAGCAGCCCCGGGGGGTCTGGAAACACCATATATTTT.

The rearrangement uses TRBV5-1 and TRBJ1-2, with TRBD1 as a possible D gene (5 bases). The V and J ends lost 0 bases and 4 bases respectively, with 16 bases between them. This CDR3 comprises 16 residues. CDR1 SGHRS and CDR2 YFSETQ come from the germline V gene. CDR3 region: CASSLGPGGTGYGYTF. The CDR3 DNA reads TGCGCCAGCAGCTTGGGTCCCGGCGGGACGGGCTATGGCTACACCTTC.

This sequence joins TRBV5-1 and TRBJ2-2; D ambiguous. This CDR3 region has 13 residues. Germline CDR1 reads SGHRS; CDR2 reads YFSETQ. Trimming stripped 4 bases from V and 4 bases from J, with 8 bases between. This CDR3 reads CASSLDPTGELFF. The DNA for the CDR3 is TGCGCCAGCAGCCTTGACCCCACCGGGGAGCTGTTTTTT.

The chain carries TRBV11-3 and TRBJ1-1; no reliable D call. Germline V gene lookup returns CDR1 SGHNT and CDR2 YENEEA. V lost 1 base to trimming and J lost 5 bases, with 8 bases between them. CDR3 length equals 13 residues. The CDR3 sequence: CASSLGGLTEAFF. CDR3 DNA: TGTGCCAGCAGCTTAGGAGGGCTAACTGAAGCTTTCTTT.

CDR3 DNA: TGTGCCAGCGGTCCGGGACAGCATAATTCACCCCTCCACTTT. Amino acid sequence: CASGPGQHNSPLHF. The chain couples TRBV27 to TRBJ1-6, with TRBD1 matching over 7 bases. This CDR3 has 14 residues. V trimming: 8 bases; J trimming: 5 bases; junction bases outside the gene matches: 6. The germline V gene has CDR1 MNHEY and CDR2 SMNVEV (reference sequence).

The rearrangement uses TRBV29-1 and TRBJ1-3, with D perhaps matching TRBD1 (5 bases). Trimming pared 2 bases from V and 3 bases from J, leaving 8 bases between. CDR1 SQVTM and CDR2 ANQGSEA come from the germline V gene. This CDR3 has 13 residues. The CDR3 reads CSVEQGLGNTIYF. CDR3 nucleotides: TGCAGCGTTGAACAGGGACTTGGAAACACCATATATTTT. Variable domain in full (rest from reference TRBV29-1 and TRBJ1-3): SAVISQKPSRDICQRGTSLTIQCQVDSQVTMMFWYRQQPGQSLTLIATANQGSEATYESGFVIDKFPISRPNLTFSTLTVSNMSPEDSSIYLCSVEQGLGNTIYFGEGSWLTVV.

The chain carries TRBV7-3 and TRBJ2-5; 9 positions agree with TRBD2. V lost 2 bases, J lost 4 bases, and 8 bases stayed unmatched. CDR1 SGHTA and CDR2 FQGTGA come from the germline V gene. The CDR3 extends over 16 amino acids. CDR3 DNA: TGTGCCAGCAGCTTAGGCGCGGGGGGGCCGAGAGAGACCCAGTACTTC. It encodes CASSLGAGGPRETQYF.

DNA for the CDR3: TGTGCCAGCAGCTTGGCGACTATCCGGGGCGACAATGAGCAGTTCTTC. As protein: CASSLATIRGDNEQFF. The chain uses TRBV5-4 and TRBJ2-1; D might be TRBD1 or TRBD2, each matching 5 bases. V was trimmed by 0 bases and J by 5 bases, leaving 15 bases between them. This CDR3 region has 16 residues. From germline, CDR1 is SGHNT and CDR2 YYREEE (reference sequence).

The chain carries TRBV27 and TRBJ2-1; 11 nucleotides agree with TRBD2. This CDR3 has 16 residues. The junction had 5 bases not matched to a gene; V was cut back by 5 bases and J by 2 bases. CDR1 and CDR2 (germline): MNHEY, SMNVEV (reference sequence). The CDR3 nucleotides read TGTGCCAGCAGTCCTCGTAGCGGGAGGGCCTACAATGAGCAGTTCTTC. Its protein is CASSPRSGRAYNEQFF.

The chain uses TRBV5-4 and TRBJ2-2; D is undetermined. V lost 7 bases and J 0 bases, leaving 4 bases between the germline ends. Germline V gene sequence: CDR1 SGHNT, CDR2 YYREEE (reference sequence). This CDR3 region has 12 residues. The CDR3 coding sequence is TGTGCCAGCCGGCCGAACACCGGGGAGCTGTTTTTT. It is translated as CASRPNTGELFF.

The chain recombines TRBV7-9 with TRBJ1-4; TRBD1 matches 8 bases. The CDR3 runs to 13 residues. V lost 5 bases and J lost 8; bases outside the gene matches: 4. CDR1 and CDR2 from the germline V gene are SEHNR and FQNEAQ (reference sequence). The CDR3, as DNA: TGTGCCAGCAGCGGACAGGGTCGGGAAAAACTGTTTTTT. Encoded protein: CASSGQGREKLFF.

This chain joins TRBV5-5 and TRBJ2-6; D unresolved. CDR1 and CDR2 from the germline V gene are SGHKS and YYEKEE (reference sequence). V lost 4 bases and J lost 2, with 10 bases in between. This CDR3 comprises 15 residues. The CDR3 bases are TGTGCCAGCAGCAAAGACACCGCTGGGGCCAACGTCCTGACTTTC. As protein: CASSKDTAGANVLTF.

This clone has only a few counts. This chain links TRBV5-6 with TRBJ1-2; weak D call: TRBD1 (5 bases). This CDR3 spans 12 amino acids. In germline, CDR1 is SGHDT, CDR2 YYEEEE. V shed 4 bases and J shed 4 bases, with 8 bases lying between them. In DNA, the CDR3 is TGTGCCAGCAGCCCAGGGACCTATGGCTACACCTTC. Amino acids: CASSPGTYGYTF.

The gene calls are TRBV6-6 and TRBJ2-3, with D hard to call. Trimming cost V 7 bases and J 6 bases, with 11 bases left between them. CDR1 is MNHNY and CDR2 is SVGAGI in the germline V gene (reference sequence). The CDR3 has 12 amino acids. The CDR3 loop is CASTLDDDTQYF. The CDR3 nucleotides are TGTGCCAGCACGCTAGACGACGATACGCAGTATTTT.